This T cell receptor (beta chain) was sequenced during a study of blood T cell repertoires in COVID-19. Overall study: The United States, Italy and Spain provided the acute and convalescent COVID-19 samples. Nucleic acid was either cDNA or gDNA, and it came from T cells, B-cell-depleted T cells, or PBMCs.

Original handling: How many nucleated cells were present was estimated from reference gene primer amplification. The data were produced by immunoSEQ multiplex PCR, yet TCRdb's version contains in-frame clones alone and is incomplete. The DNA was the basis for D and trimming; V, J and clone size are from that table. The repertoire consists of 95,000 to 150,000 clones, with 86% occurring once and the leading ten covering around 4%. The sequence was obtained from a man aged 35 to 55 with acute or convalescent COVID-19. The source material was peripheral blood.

In nucleotides, the CDR3 is TGCGCCAGCAGCTTGGAGGGGGGGCGAGTGAACACTGAAGCTTTCTTT. This translates into CASSLEGGRVNTEAFF. The rearrangement joins TRBV5-1 to TRBJ1-1, with D perhaps matching TRBD1 (6 bases). Germline V lookup: CDR1 SGHRS, CDR2 YFSETQ. The CDR3 consists of 16 residues. V was cut by 0 bases and J by 0 bases, with 12 bases left in between.